The 32 T cell receptor beta chains in this list originate from one sample, sequenced in a study of blood T cell repertoires in COVID-19. Produced via immunoSEQ multiplex PCR; TCRdb's table is partial and in-frame only. The table has around 300,000 clones, around 86% seen once. Material: peripheral blood. The source is a woman in her thirties or forties who had recovered from COVID-19.

The chain employs TRBV7-9 and TRBJ2-7; 12 bases line up with TRBD2. The germline CDR1 and CDR2 sequences are SEHNR and FQNEAQ (reference sequence). This CDR3 spans 18 amino acids. Trimming cost V 5 bases and J 3 bases; bases outside gene matches: 14. CDR3 region: CASSKKGRLAGASYEQYF. The CDR3 DNA reads TGTGCCAGCAGCAAAAAAGGGCGACTAGCGGGAGCGAGCTACGAGCAGTACTTC. Variable domain in full (rest from reference TRBV7-9 and TRBJ2-7): DTGVSQNPRHKITKRGQNVTFRCDPISEHNRLYWYRQTLGQGPEFLTYFQNEAQLEKSRLLSDRFSAERPKGSFSTLEIQRTEQGDSAMYLCASSKKGRLAGASYEQYFGPGTRLTVT.

This clone was counted between two and nine times. V gene TRBV5-4 combines with J gene TRBJ2-7; TRBD2 agrees at 9 bases. Germline V gene data show CDR1 as SGHNT and CDR2 as YYREEE (reference sequence). CDR3 size: 15 residues. The V gene end was trimmed by 5 bases and the J gene end by 2 bases; junction bases not matched to a gene: 8. The CDR3 region has the DNA TGTGCCAGCAGTCTTAGCGGGAGCCCCCCCTACGAGCAGTACTTC. Translating gives CASSLSGSPPYEQYF.

This chain links TRBV27 with TRBJ2-3; TRBD2 aligns across 7 bases. CDR3 length equals 14 residues. The V segment lost 6 bases and the J segment 4 bases; nucleotides outside the gene matches: 7. Germline loops: CDR1 MNHEY, CDR2 SMNVEV (reference sequence). CDR3 nucleotide sequence: TGTGCCAGCAGGAATACGGGGGGTTCAGATACGCAGTATTTT. As protein: CASRNTGGSDTQYF.

The CDR3 here is CASTSGGPQTGELFF. The CDR3 DNA reads TGTGCCAGCACTTCGGGGGGTCCCCAAACCGGGGAGCTGTTTTTT. V is TRBV28 and J is TRBJ2-2; 7 nucleotides match TRBD2. The germline V gene has CDR1 MDHEN and CDR2 SYDVKM. V shed 7 bases, J shed 5 bases, and the junction held 10 bases outside the gene matches. The CDR3 has 15 amino acids.

This sequence joins TRBV10-3 and TRBJ2-7; 8 bases are shared with TRBD2. The CDR3 sequence is 17 residues long. The ends lost 1 base at V and 0 bases at J; junction bases unmatched: 8. The germline V gene encodes CDR1 ENHRY and CDR2 SYGVKD. The DNA for the CDR3 is TGTGCCATCAGTGAGTTGGAAAGCGGGAGCAGCTCCTACGAGCAGTACTTC. It is translated as CAISELESGSSSYEQYF.

The V call is TRBV7-3, the J call TRBJ2-1; 12 nucleotides line up with TRBD2. CDR3 length: 16 amino acids. CDR1 and CDR2 from the germline V gene are SGHTA and FQGTGA. Germline trimming cut 4 bases from V and 7 bases from J; bases unmatched to any gene: 8. The CDR3 bases are TGTGCCAGCAGCTCCAAGACTAGCGGGAGTCTAAATGAGCAGTTCTTC. It is translated as CASSSKTSGSLNEQFF.

This chain joins TRBV28 and TRBJ2-7; 8 bases align to TRBD1. The V gene end was trimmed by 1 base and the J gene end by 0 bases; junction bases not matched to a gene: 2. This CDR3 is built from 15 residues. Germline V gives CDR1 MDHEN, CDR2 SYDVKM. CDR3 in DNA: TGTGCCAGCAGTTTATTAGGGACAGGCTCCTACGAGCAGTACTTC. This encodes CASSLLGTGSYEQYF.

J is TRBJ2-7 and V is TRBV7-9; D uncertain. The CDR3 length is 16 residues. CDR1 and CDR2 (germline): SEHNR, FQNEAQ (reference sequence). With 3 bases removed from V and 3 bases from J, the gap between germline ends came to 18 bases. CDR3 region: CASSFSRPSRGYEQYF. As DNA, the CDR3 is TGTGCCAGCAGCTTTTCCCGACCCTCTCGAGGCTACGAGCAGTACTTC.

The rearrangement links TRBV3-1 (or the pseudogene TRBV3-2) to TRBJ2-7; D may be TRBD2 (5 bases). The CDR3 is made up of 15 amino acids. The germline V gene has CDR1 LGHDT and CDR2 YNNKEL (reference sequence). Trimming took off 1 base at V and 2 bases at J, with 12 bases between the two ends. The CDR3 coding sequence is TGTGCCAGCAGCCAAGTGGGAGTTGGCACCTACGAGCAGTACTTC. It encodes CASSQVGVGTYEQYF.

The chain recombines TRBV3-1 (or the pseudogene TRBV3-2) with TRBJ2-2, with 7 bases lining up with TRBD1. V dropped 4 bases and J dropped 2; count of bases not matched to a gene: 4. Germline CDR1 LGHDT, CDR2 YNNKEL (reference sequence). The CDR3 length is 15 residues. CDR3 sequence: CASSPQGFNTGELFF. CDR3 DNA: TGTGCCAGCAGCCCACAGGGGTTTAACACCGGGGAGCTGTTTTTT.

The rearrangement joins TRBV29-1 to TRBJ2-1; 7 positions agree with TRBD2. V gave up 6 bases and J gave up 5 bases; unmatched junction bases: 4. The CDR3 extends over 12 amino acids. Germline CDR1 reads SQVTM; CDR2 reads ANQGSEA. The CDR3 sequence is CSVGLLNNEQFF. The CDR3 DNA reads as TGCAGCGTGGGACTACTTAACAATGAGCAGTTCTTC.

The V and J genes are TRBV24-1 and TRBJ2-5; tentatively, D is TRBD1 (7 bases). The CDR3 runs to 15 residues. In germline, CDR1 is KGHDR, CDR2 SFDVKD. The V and J ends lost 4 bases and 4 bases respectively, with 15 bases between them. The CDR3 reads CATSETGVGGETQYF. The CDR3 DNA follows: TGTGCCACCAGTGAAACAGGGGTGGGGGGAGAGACCCAGTACTTC.

The V call is TRBV27, the J call TRBJ2-7; 7 bases match TRBD2. V was pared by 5 bases and J by 4 bases, with 8 bases of the junction left unmatched. This CDR3 has 14 residues. The germline V gene has CDR1 MNHEY and CDR2 SMNVEV (reference sequence). The CDR3 protein is CASSNLADPYEQYF. CDR3 nucleotide sequence: TGTGCCAGCAGTAATCTAGCGGACCCTTACGAGCAGTACTTC.

The chain couples TRBV2 to TRBJ2-4, with D possibly matching TRBD1 (6 bases). Trimming took off 2 bases at V and 7 bases at J, with 12 bases between the two ends. The CDR3 is 14 amino acids. Per the germline V gene, CDR1 is SNHLY and CDR2 is FYNNEI. The CDR3 coding sequence is TGTGCCAGCAGTGAATTGCTGGGGGCTAACATTCAGTACTTC. Translation: CASSELLGANIQYF. Drawing the rest from reference TRBV2 and TRBJ2-4, the complete variable domain is EPEVTQTPSHQVTQMGQEVILRCVPISNHLYFYWYRQILGQKVEFLVSFYNNEISEKSEIFDDQFSVERPDGSNFTLKIRSTKLEDSAMYFCASSELLGANIQYFGAGTRLSVL.

The rearrangement uses TRBV10-3 and TRBJ2-1; D is perhaps TRBD2 (6 bases). V lost 2 bases to trimming and J lost 15 bases, with 17 bases between them. The CDR3 sequence is 13 residues long. CDR1 is ENHRY, CDR2 SYGVKD, per germline. The CDR3 loop reads CAISEASDGSGFF. Written as DNA, the CDR3 is TGTGCCATCAGTGAGGCTAGCGACGGCTCGGGGTTCTTC.

This sequence joins TRBV5-1 and TRBJ1-5, with D possibly matching TRBD1 (6 bases). V dropped 4 bases and J dropped 3 bases, with 11 bases sitting between them. CDR1 and CDR2 (germline): SGHRS, YFSETQ. CDR3 size: 14 residues. The chain's CDR3 is CASSPGQINQPQHF. The CDR3 DNA reads TGCGCCAGCAGCCCTGGACAGATCAATCAGCCCCAGCATTTT.

CDR3 in amino acids: CASRGGDYSGNTIYF. In DNA, the CDR3 is TGTGCCAGCAGGGGCGGGGACTACTCTGGAAACACCATATATTTT. The V call is TRBV28, the J call TRBJ1-3, with a possible D match to TRBD1 (5 bases). Germline loops: CDR1 MDHEN, CDR2 SYDVKM. This CDR3 comprises 15 residues. The V gene lost 6 bases and the J gene lost 0 bases, with 12 bases spanning the gap. Supplemented by reference TRBV28 and TRBJ1-3, the full variable domain reads DVKVTQSSRYLVKRTGEKVFLECVQDMDHENMFWYRQDPGLGLRLIYFSYDVKMKEKGDIPEGYSVSREKKERFSLILESASTNQTSMYLCASRGGDYSGNTIYFGEGSWLTVV.

The chain recombines TRBV28 with TRBJ1-3, with TRBD1 matching over 7 bases. Germline loops: CDR1 MDHEN, CDR2 SYDVKM. The CDR3 totals 15 residues. Germline trimming cut 6 bases from V and 0 bases from J; bases unmatched to any gene: 5. The CDR3 is CASRLDRSSGNTIYF. CDR3 nucleotide sequence: TGTGCCAGCAGATTGGACAGGAGCTCTGGAAACACCATATATTTT.

This clone has a single count. The chain recombines TRBV27 with TRBJ2-7; 9 bases align to TRBD1. With 1 base clipped from V and 4 bases from J, the junction kept 8 bases outside the gene matches. The CDR3 length is 16 residues. Germline V gives CDR1 MNHEY, CDR2 SMNVEV (reference sequence). CDR3: CASSLFVGTGSYEQYF. For the CDR3, the DNA is TGTGCCAGCAGTTTATTCGTAGGGACAGGGTCGTACGAGCAGTACTTC.

This clone has just one count. This chain connects TRBV4-2 to TRBJ1-3, with D possibly being TRBD1 (5 bases). The CDR3 runs to 17 residues. Germline V gives CDR1 LGHNA, CDR2 YNFKEQ. V lost 0 bases and J lost 0, with 12 bases in between. The CDR3 DNA sequence: TGTGCCAGCAGCCAAGATCGAACAGGAAGCTCTGGAAACACCATATATTTT. Encoded protein: CASSQDRTGSSGNTIYF.

The chain links TRBV4-1 to TRBJ2-1; TRBD2 matches 12 bases. The CDR3 sequence is 19 residues long. Germline CDR1 reads MGHRA; CDR2 reads YSYEKL. V dropped 2 bases and J dropped 4; count of bases not matched to a gene: 12. Here the CDR3 DNA reads TGCGCCAGCAGCCAAAAACGCTCGACTAGCGGGAGCTGGTACAATGAGCAGTTCTTC. It specifies CASSQKRSTSGSWYNEQFF.

This chain connects TRBV5-4 to TRBJ2-5, with 8 bases lining up with TRBD2. There are 14 residues in the CDR3. The ends lost 4 bases at V and 1 base at J; junction bases unmatched: 3. CDR1 SGHNT and CDR2 YYREEE come from the germline V gene (reference sequence). The CDR3 spells CASSTTSGQETQYF. CDR3 sequence (DNA): TGTGCCAGCAGCACCACTAGCGGCCAAGAGACCCAGTACTTC.

The chain joins TRBV5-1 to TRBJ2-2; 7 bases line up with TRBD1. This CDR3 has 13 residues. V lost 5 bases, J lost 10 bases, and 8 bases stayed unmatched. In germline, CDR1 is SGHRS, CDR2 YFSETQ. CDR3 sequence reads: CASRPDRAEELFF. In nucleotides, the CDR3 is TGCGCCAGCAGACCTGACAGGGCCGAGGAGCTGTTTTTT.

The V call is TRBV19, the J call TRBJ2-3; D gene unclear. CDR3 length: 17 amino acids. The V gene's germline CDR1 is LNHDA and CDR2 SQIVND (reference sequence). Trimming removed 11 bases from V and 4 bases from J, with 28 bases in between. The CDR3 protein is CASREIFHNQSADTQYF. The CDR3 DNA reads as TGTGCCTCTAGAGAGATCTTCCACAACCAATCGGCAGATACGCAGTATTTT.

The rearrangement links TRBV4-1 to TRBJ1-2, with 8 bases that match TRBD1. CDR3 length equals 13 residues. Unmatched junction bases numbered 3, after V lost 6 bases and J lost 3 bases. CDR1 and CDR2 (germline): MGHRA, YSYEKL. The CDR3 region is CASRDRDDYGYTF. CDR3 bases: TGCGCCAGCAGGGACAGGGACGACTATGGCTACACCTTC.

This clone was picked up a small number of times. The chain joins TRBV12-3 or TRBV12-4 to TRBJ2-7; TRBD2 is a possible D gene (5 bases). The V and J ends lost 9 bases and 2 bases respectively, with 11 bases between them. The CDR3 totals 12 residues. The DNA for the CDR3 is TGTGCCAGTGGGCGGGTTCCCTACGAGCAGTACTTC. Protein sequence: CASGRVPYEQYF.

The rearrangement links TRBV6-5 to TRBJ2-5, with 7 bases lining up with TRBD2. The CDR3 contains 15 residues. CDR1 is MNHEY, CDR2 SVGAGI, per germline. With 6 bases clipped from V and 8 bases from J, the junction kept 15 bases outside the gene matches. CDR3 residues: CASRLTTEGGVTQYF. DNA of the CDR3: TGTGCCAGCAGACTGACTACGGAGGGAGGGGTCACCCAGTACTTC.

This chain joins TRBV6-1 and TRBJ2-7, with D perhaps TRBD1 (5 bases). Trimming stripped 1 base from V and 5 bases from J, with 12 bases between. CDR1 and CDR2 from the germline V gene are MNHNS and SASEGT. The CDR3 covers 14 residues. The chain's CDR3 is CASSEGLPGNEQYF. CDR3 DNA: TGTGCCAGCAGTGAAGGGCTCCCAGGGAACGAGCAGTACTTC.

This chain joins TRBV2 and TRBJ2-4; 7 nucleotides agree with TRBD2. The CDR3 is 16 residues long. The germline gives CDR1 SNHLY, CDR2 FYNNEI. Unmatched junction bases numbered 6, after V lost 4 bases and J lost 0 bases. This CDR3 reads CASSGGSGIAKNIQYF. The DNA of the CDR3 is TGTGCCAGCAGTGGGGGGAGCGGGATAGCCAAAAACATTCAGTACTTC.

This clone has just one count. CDR3 DNA sequence: TGTGCCACCAGTTCCGGGACATCCCCCTACGAGCAGTACTTC. Protein sequence: CATSSGTSPYEQYF. This chain joins TRBV24-1 and TRBJ2-7, with TRBD1 as a possible D gene (6 bases). The V gene lost 6 bases and the J gene lost 2 bases, with 13 bases spanning the gap. The germline gives CDR1 KGHDR, CDR2 SFDVKD. The CDR3 has 14 residues.

This chain connects TRBV12-3 or TRBV12-4 to TRBJ2-7; a weak D match, TRBD1 (6 bases). The CDR3 is 12 residues long. Trimming pared 3 bases from V and 6 bases from J, leaving 9 bases between. Here the CDR3 reads CASSLTGREQYF. DNA for the CDR3: TGTGCCAGCAGTTTGACAGGTCGCGAGCAGTACTTC.

Only a few counts were recorded for this clone. The chain links TRBV18 to TRBJ2-1; perhaps TRBD2 as D (6 bases). Trimming removed 6 bases at V and 4 bases at J, with 13 bases between. Germline loops: CDR1 KGHSH, CDR2 LQKENI. CDR3 length: 14 amino acids. The chain's CDR3 is CASSPSGTYNEQFF. CDR3 sequence (DNA): TGTGCCAGCTCGCCGTCCGGGACTTACAATGAGCAGTTCTTC.